These 20 T cell receptor beta chains share one sample of origin, sequenced in a study of Ad26.COV2.S vaccination and SARS-CoV-2 variants. Sequencing was performed with immunoSEQ multiplex PCR; in TCRdb, only in-frame clones are kept and a portion is missing. Here the sample spans about 350,000 clones, roughly 90% being singletons. Treatment defined: 19 received Ad26.COV2.S at low or high dose, single or two shots; roughly five received placebo; per-sample allocation not given. Samples were taken on day 63 after the first vaccine or placebo injection. The sequences come from peripheral blood, collected in a trial of Ad26.COV2.S vaccine versus placebo. Receptor source: a person between 18 and 60 years old who received the Ad26.COV2.S COVID-19 vaccine or a placebo.

The chain joins TRBV5-4 to TRBJ2-5, with a weak D call TRBD2 (7 bases). CDR1 SGHNT and CDR2 YYREEE come from the germline V gene (reference sequence). This CDR3 has 15 residues. V was clipped by 2 bases and J by 2 bases, with 13 bases between them. CDR3 residues: CASSLEGGQQETQYF. CDR3 nucleotides: TGTGCCAGCAGCTTAGAGGGGGGGCAGCAAGAGACCCAGTACTTC.

In this sample, this clone turned up a few times. The chain links TRBV9 to TRBJ2-1, with D possibly TRBD2 on 6 matching bases. V lost 2 bases and J lost 10, with 13 bases in between. This CDR3 has 13 residues. Germline loops: CDR1 SGDLS, CDR2 YYNGEE. The CDR3 here is CASSVSLADEQFF. Here the CDR3 DNA reads TGTGCCAGCAGCGTTTCACTAGCCGACGAGCAGTTCTTC.

The chain uses TRBV10-3 and TRBJ1-1; 11 positions match TRBD1. Unmatched junction bases numbered 4, after V lost 1 base and J lost 0 bases. Germline V gene lookup returns CDR1 ENHRY and CDR2 SYGVKD. The CDR3 spans 17 residues. CDR3 nucleotides: TGTGCCATCAGTGAGTTCGGGACAGGGGGATTGAACACTGAAGCTTTCTTT. Protein sequence: CAISEFGTGGLNTEAFF.

The gene calls are TRBV19 and TRBJ2-1; D is ambiguous. CDR1 and CDR2 from the germline V gene are LNHDA and SQIVND (reference sequence). V was pared by 1 base and J by 4 bases, with 5 bases between. The CDR3 is 13 amino acids. The CDR3 reads CASSIAGYNEQFF. In DNA, the CDR3 is TGTGCCAGTAGTATAGCCGGGTACAATGAGCAGTTCTTC.

V usage is TRBV20-1 and J usage is TRBJ2-1, with 9 positions matching TRBD2. There are 16 residues in the CDR3. Germline V gives CDR1 DFQATT, CDR2 SNEGSKA (reference sequence). V lost 3 bases to trimming and J lost 5 bases; unmatched junction nucleotides: 11. The chain's CDR3 is CSASSVERGENNEQFF. The CDR3 nucleotides are TGCAGTGCTAGTTCGGTTGAGCGGGGGGAAAACAATGAGCAGTTCTTC.

The chain carries TRBV4-2 and TRBJ1-1; TRBD1 matches 9 bases. The CDR3 totals 16 residues. V gave up 1 base and J gave up 3 bases; unmatched junction bases: 6. Germline CDR1 reads LGHNA; CDR2 reads YNFKEQ. The CDR3 loop is CASSQVPGQGDTEAFF. The DNA for the CDR3 is TGTGCCAGCAGCCAAGTGCCGGGACAGGGTGACACTGAAGCTTTCTTT.

The CDR3 nucleotides read TGTGCCAGCAGTTATCATGCGGGGACAGGGGCCCAAGGGGCCTACAATGAGCAGTTCTTC. This codes for CASSYHAGTGAQGAYNEQFF. V usage is TRBV6-2 or TRBV6-3 and J usage is TRBJ2-1, with 10 bases identical to TRBD1. The junction had 16 bases not matched to a gene; V was cut back by 3 bases and J by 2 bases. Germline-derived CDR1 and CDR2 are MNHEY and SVGEGT. There are 20 residues in the CDR3.

This clone was seen once. The genes are TRBV11-2 and TRBJ1-1, with a possible D match to TRBD1 (5 bases). Germline assignment: CDR1 SGHAT and CDR2 FQNNGV. This CDR3 is built from 15 residues. With 5 bases removed from V and 0 bases from J, the gap between germline ends came to 13 bases. The CDR3 spells CASSALGGLNTEAFF. CDR3 sequence (DNA): TGTGCCAGCAGCGCGCTTGGGGGTCTGAACACTGAAGCTTTCTTT. The full variable domain, completed using reference TRBV11-2 and TRBJ1-1, is EAGVAQSPRYKIIEKRQSVAFWCNPISGHATLYWYQQILGQGPKLLIQFQNNGVVDDSQLPKDRFSAERLKGVDSTLKIQPAKLEDSAVYLCASSALGGLNTEAFFGQGTRLTVV.

This chain links TRBV19 with TRBJ2-3; D possibly corresponds to TRBD2 (5 bases). The CDR3 runs 17 residues. Deletions cut 1 base from V and 3 bases from J, with 17 bases between. Germline CDR1 is LNHDA and CDR2 is SQIVND (reference sequence). The chain's CDR3 is CASSIGGPGLGTDTQYF. The CDR3 DNA reads as TGTGCCAGTAGTATAGGTGGGCCGGGATTGGGGACAGATACGCAGTATTTT.

This clone has just a few counts. The gene calls are TRBV27 and TRBJ1-1; a weak D match, TRBD1 (6 bases). Trimming left V 5 bases short and J 0 bases short, with 13 bases between. The CDR3 extends over 15 amino acids. CDR1 and CDR2 (germline): MNHEY, SMNVEV (reference sequence). The CDR3 loop is CASSGGTSMNTEAFF. In nucleotides, the CDR3 is TGTGCCAGCAGTGGTGGGACAAGCATGAACACTGAAGCTTTCTTT.

This chain connects TRBV27 to TRBJ2-6; 8 bases map to TRBD1. This CDR3 has 17 amino acids. The V and J ends lost 3 bases and 1 base, in that order; junction bases with no gene match: 5. Germline values: CDR1 MNHEY, CDR2 SMNVEV (reference sequence). The CDR3 nucleotides read TGTGCCAGCAGTTTCGGACAGGGATTATCTGGGGCCAACGTCCTGACTTTC. Amino acids: CASSFGQGLSGANVLTF.

V is TRBV4-3 and J is TRBJ2-4; D uncertain. The length of the CDR3 is 14 residues. Per the germline V gene, CDR1 is LGHNA and CDR2 is YSLEER. V was shortened by 0 bases and J by 6 bases, with 9 bases between the two germline ends. CDR3 sequence reads: CASSQDWLVNIQYF. The CDR3 coding sequence is TGCGCCAGCAGCCAAGATTGGCTGGTAAACATTCAGTACTTC.

The chain carries TRBV29-1 and TRBJ2-5; D unresolved. The germline CDR1 and CDR2 sequences are SQVTM and ANQGSEA. Deletions cut 1 base from V and 2 bases from J, with 8 bases between. The CDR3 consists of 13 residues. The CDR3 reads CSVEAQLQETQYF. The CDR3 bases are TGCAGCGTTGAAGCCCAATTACAAGAGACCCAGTACTTC. The full variable domain, in which reference TRBV29-1 and TRBJ2-5 provide the parts outside the CDR3, is SAVISQKPSRDICQRGTSLTIQCQVDSQVTMMFWYRQQPGQSLTLIATANQGSEATYESGFVIDKFPISRPNLTFSTLTVSNMSPEDSSIYLCSVEAQLQETQYFGPGTRLLVL.

The V and J genes are TRBV9 and TRBJ2-1; 8 bases are a match to TRBD2. This CDR3 is built from 16 residues. J lost 4 bases, V lost 4 bases, and 10 bases had no gene match. In germline, CDR1 is SGDLS, CDR2 YYNGEE. The DNA of the CDR3 is TGTGCCAGCAGCCCAAGAGGGCGGGGGGAGTACAATGAGCAGTTCTTC. Residues: CASSPRGRGEYNEQFF.

The gene calls are TRBV5-1 and TRBJ2-6; maybe TRBD2 (6 bases). CDR1 SGHRS and CDR2 YFSETQ come from the germline V gene. Between the trimmed V and J ends, which lost 1 base and 2 bases, there was a span of 16 bases. The CDR3 length is 18 residues. CDR3 residues: CASSLTGGNSAGANVLTF. The CDR3 region has the DNA TGCGCCAGCAGCTTGACCGGAGGGAATTCGGCTGGGGCCAACGTCCTGACTTTC.

The V call is TRBV18, the J call TRBJ2-3; 10 bases line up with TRBD1. The trim removed 1 base at V and 4 bases at J, leaving 5 bases unmatched. The CDR3 runs to 16 residues. CDR1 and CDR2 from the germline V gene are KGHSH and LQKENI. CDR3 coding DNA: TGTGCCAGCTCACCACGACAGGGGGCGAAGGCAGATACGCAGTATTTT. This gives the protein CASSPRQGAKADTQYF.

V is TRBV12-3 or TRBV12-4 and J is TRBJ1-1; D perhaps matches TRBD1 (5 bases). Trimming removed 5 bases from V and 11 bases from J, with 18 bases in between. The CDR3 length is 13 residues. CDR3 amino acids: CASSPSRGVDAFF. The CDR3 nucleotides read TGTGCCAGCAGTCCCTCACGAGGGGTGGATGCTTTCTTT.

The rearrangement uses TRBV7-9 and TRBJ2-3, with TRBD2 matching 12 bases. The germline V gene encodes CDR1 SEHNR and CDR2 FQNEAQ (reference sequence). With 6 bases clipped from V and 5 bases from J, the junction kept 6 bases outside the gene matches. The CDR3 totals 15 residues. This CDR3 is CASRRPGLAGDTQYF. In DNA, the CDR3 is TGTGCCAGCAGGAGACCGGGACTAGCGGGAGATACGCAGTATTTT.

The rearrangement joins TRBV10-3 to TRBJ1-1, with D perhaps TRBD1 (5 bases). V was pared by 8 bases and J by 2 bases, with 9 bases between. Germline CDR1 reads ENHRY; CDR2 reads SYGVKD. This CDR3 is 12 amino acids long. The CDR3 region has the DNA TGTGCCATCCGGACACAAAACACTGAAGCTTTCTTT. It yields the protein CAIRTQNTEAFF.

V usage is TRBV7-8 and J usage is TRBJ1-1; 7 bases agree with TRBD1. CDR3 length: 15 residues. Per germline, CDR1 SGHVS and CDR2 FQNEAQ. V lost 4 bases and J lost 0; bases outside the gene matches: 5. The CDR3 here is CASSSQGTLNTEAFF. In DNA form, the CDR3 reads TGTGCCAGCAGCTCACAGGGGACACTGAACACTGAAGCTTTCTTT.